A selection of T cell receptor beta chains follows, all from one sample in a study of a mutant IDH1 vaccine in newly diagnosed glioma. Assay used: immunoSEQ multiplex PCR; TCRdb lists only in-frame clones, some missing. Seen here are about 67,000 clones, about 83% observed once, and the top ten hold about 4.5%. Sequenced here: peripheral blood mononuclear cells (PBMCs), sampled from a glioma patient treated with radiotherapy, temozolomide or both. These receptors came from a woman younger than 35 with glioma. Some clones in this sample may be carry-over from other donors' samples. CDR3s include the opening cysteine and the closing phenylalanine or tryptophan. A D gene is named only where the DNA matches it firmly. Expanded clones get a size class; other rows say once, few or many, or leave the size out.

v_gene: TRBV4-1; d_gene: .; j_gene: TRBJ1-2; abundance: .; CDR3nt: TGCGCCAGCAGCCAAGGGGGCGGGAACTATGGCTACACCTTC; CDR3aa: CASSQGGGNYGYTF
v_gene: TRBV9; d_gene: TRBD1; j_gene: TRBJ2-2; abundance: .; CDR3nt: TGTGCCAGCAGCGCCGGGACAGGGTGGACCGGGGAGCTGTTTTTT; CDR3aa: CASSAGTGWTGELFF
v_gene: TRBV27; d_gene: TRBD1; j_gene: TRBJ1-4; abundance: .; CDR3nt: TGTGCCAGCAACCCTACAGGGGGCTTGGATGAAAAACTGTTTTTT; CDR3aa: CASNPTGGLDEKLFF
v_gene: TRBV29-1; d_gene: TRBD1; j_gene: TRBJ1-1; abundance: .; CDR3nt: TGCAGCGCACACAGGGGCGGGGGGGACACTGAAGCTTTCTTT; CDR3aa: CSAHRGGGDTEAFF
v_gene: TRBV4-1; d_gene: TRBD1; j_gene: TRBJ2-7; abundance: .; CDR3nt: TGCGCCAGCAGCCGAGACCGACAGGGCCCGAGCTCCTACGAGCAGTACTTC; CDR3aa: CASSRDRQGPSSYEQYF
v_gene: TRBV6-5; d_gene: .; j_gene: TRBJ1-2; abundance: .; CDR3nt: TGTGCCAGCAGTTACTCGAGAGGGGAGGGCTACACCTTC; CDR3aa: CASSYSRGEGYTF
v_gene: TRBV9; d_gene: .; j_gene: TRBJ1-3; abundance: .; CDR3nt: TGTGCCAGCAGCGCGAGGGATATCTCAGGAAACACCATATATTTT; CDR3aa: CASSARDISGNTIYF
v_gene: TRBV7-6; d_gene: TRBD1; j_gene: TRBJ2-2; abundance: .; CDR3nt: TGTGCCAGCAGCCGGGACAGGACCACCGGGGAGCTGTTTTTT; CDR3aa: CASSRDRTTGELFF
v_gene: TRBV7-9; d_gene: .; j_gene: TRBJ1-6; abundance: .; CDR3nt: TGTGCCAGCAGCTTTCAGAATTCACCCCTCCACTTT; CDR3aa: CASSFQNSPLHF
v_gene: TRBV2; d_gene: .; j_gene: TRBJ2-7; abundance: .; CDR3nt: TGTGCCAGCAGCGAGAGACTCTTAAGGGTGGGCGAGCAGTACTTC; CDR3aa: CASSERLLRVGEQYF
v_gene: TRBV9; d_gene: .; j_gene: TRBJ2-5; abundance: once; CDR3nt: TGTGCCAGCAGCGTAGGGGACTTTGAAGAGACCCAGTACTTC; CDR3aa: CASSVGDFEETQYF
v_gene: TRBV19; d_gene: .; j_gene: TRBJ2-1; abundance: .; CDR3nt: TGTGCCAGTAAAACAGGGCCAGGCTCCTACAATGAGCAGTTCTTC; CDR3aa: CASKTGPGSYNEQFF
v_gene: TRBV2; d_gene: .; j_gene: TRBJ1-5; abundance: .; CDR3nt: TGTGCCAGCAGTGGCGAGGACCAGCCCCAGCATTTT; CDR3aa: CASSGEDQPQHF
v_gene: TRBV10-3; d_gene: TRBD2; j_gene: TRBJ2-7; abundance: .; CDR3nt: TGTGCCATCAGTGAGGAGCGGGGGGTGACCTACGAGCAGTACTTC; CDR3aa: CAISEERGVTYEQYF
v_gene: TRBV28; d_gene: TRBD1; j_gene: TRBJ1-5; abundance: .; CDR3nt: TGTGCCAGCAGGACAGGGAGTCAGCCCCAGCATTTT; CDR3aa: CASRTGSQPQHF
v_gene: TRBV2; d_gene: .; j_gene: TRBJ2-2; abundance: .; CDR3nt: TGTGCCAGCAGTCGGGGGCTGGGCCCGGGGGATGGGGAGCTGTTTTTT; CDR3aa: CASSRGLGPGDGELFF
v_gene: TRBV2; d_gene: TRBD2; j_gene: TRBJ2-2; abundance: once; CDR3nt: TGTGCCAGCAGTGAAGAGCGGGGGGCTCGGGAGCTGTTTTTT; CDR3aa: CASSEERGARELFF
v_gene: TRBV29-1; d_gene: .; j_gene: TRBJ2-7; abundance: .; CDR3nt: TGCAGCGTTGAAGACAGGGTCACCTACGAGCAGTACTTC; CDR3aa: CSVEDRVTYEQYF
v_gene: TRBV29-1; d_gene: .; j_gene: TRBJ2-7; abundance: .; CDR3nt: TGCAGCGTTGTCTGGGACGGAACCTACGAGCAGTACTTC; CDR3aa: CSVVWDGTYEQYF
v_gene: TRBV9; d_gene: .; j_gene: TRBJ1-1; abundance: .; CDR3nt: TGTGCCAGCAGCGCGACAAACACTGAAGCTTTCTTT; CDR3aa: CASSATNTEAFF
v_gene: TRBV6-6; d_gene: .; j_gene: TRBJ2-7; abundance: .; CDR3nt: TGTGCCAGCAGTCCCAGCGGCGGCGAGCAGTACTTC; CDR3aa: CASSPSGGEQYF
v_gene: TRBV30; d_gene: TRBD2; j_gene: TRBJ2-7; abundance: .; CDR3nt: TGTGCCTGGGGACTAGCGGGAGCTGTCGCTTACTACGAGCAGTACTTC; CDR3aa: CAWGLAGAVAYYEQYF
v_gene: TRBV19; d_gene: TRBD1; j_gene: TRBJ2-7; abundance: .; CDR3nt: TGTGCCAGTAGTATTTCGGGACAGCAGGGGTACGAGCAGTACTTC; CDR3aa: CASSISGQQGYEQYF
v_gene: TRBV2; d_gene: .; j_gene: TRBJ2-7; abundance: .; CDR3nt: TGTGCCAGTGAGAGTGGGGGTTCCTACGAGCAGTACTTC; CDR3aa: CASESGGSYEQYF
v_gene: TRBV5-1; d_gene: TRBD1; j_gene: TRBJ2-2; abundance: once; CDR3nt: TGCGCCAGCAGCAATCGGACAGGGATCACCGGGGAGCTGTTTTTT; CDR3aa: CASSNRTGITGELFF
v_gene: TRBV4-1; d_gene: .; j_gene: TRBJ1-2; abundance: .; CDR3nt: TGCGCCAGCAGCCAAGATTCCAGTAACTATGGCTACACCTTC; CDR3aa: CASSQDSSNYGYTF
v_gene: TRBV10-3; d_gene: .; j_gene: TRBJ2-7; abundance: .; CDR3nt: TGTGCCATCAGTGAGTGGGCTAGCCGCTCTGGGGGGGAGCAGTACTTC; CDR3aa: CAISEWASRSGGEQYF
v_gene: TRBV29-1; d_gene: TRBD2; j_gene: TRBJ2-1; abundance: .; CDR3nt: TGCAGCGTTGAGGCTAGCGGGGATTATGAGCAGTTCTTC; CDR3aa: CSVEASGDYEQFF
v_gene: TRBV18; d_gene: .; j_gene: TRBJ2-7; abundance: few; CDR3nt: TGTGCCAGCTCACCACCGGGGTACGAGCAGTACTTC; CDR3aa: CASSPPGYEQYF
v_gene: TRBV19; d_gene: .; j_gene: TRBJ2-3; abundance: .; CDR3nt: TGTGCCAGTAGTATGGTGGCCTCCGGCACAGATACGCAGTATTTT; CDR3aa: CASSMVASGTDTQYF
v_gene: TRBV5-4; d_gene: .; j_gene: TRBJ1-2; abundance: .; CDR3nt: TGTGCCAGCAGCTTTCGGGGCGGTGACTATGGCTACACCTTC; CDR3aa: CASSFRGGDYGYTF
v_gene: TRBV28; d_gene: .; j_gene: TRBJ1-2; abundance: .; CDR3nt: TGTGCCAGCGGAGAGGGGAGCTATGGCTACACCTTC; CDR3aa: CASGEGSYGYTF
v_gene: TRBV4-3; d_gene: .; j_gene: TRBJ2-7; abundance: .; CDR3nt: TGCGCCAGCAGCCACCAGGGTCCGGGAGAATACGAGCAGTACTTC; CDR3aa: CASSHQGPGEYEQYF
v_gene: TRBV2; d_gene: .; j_gene: TRBJ1-2; abundance: .; CDR3nt: TGTGCCAGCACCTCTCTGGGCTACACCTTC; CDR3aa: CASTSLGYTF
v_gene: TRBV11-3; d_gene: .; j_gene: TRBJ2-7; abundance: .; CDR3nt: TGTGCCAGCACCGAGGGACCTTCGAGGTCCTACGAGCAGTACTTC; CDR3aa: CASTEGPSRSYEQYF
v_gene: TRBV18; d_gene: TRBD2; j_gene: TRBJ2-5; abundance: .; CDR3nt: TGTGCCAGCTCACCACGGGGGGGACTACAAGAGACCCAGTACTTC; CDR3aa: CASSPRGGLQETQYF
v_gene: TRBV5-6; d_gene: TRBD2; j_gene: TRBJ2-4; abundance: once; CDR3nt: TGTGCCAGCAGCTTGGGGGGGGGCAAAAACATTCAGTACTTC; CDR3aa: CASSLGGGKNIQYF
v_gene: TRBV19; d_gene: .; j_gene: TRBJ1-1; abundance: .; CDR3nt: TGTGCCAGTAGTAGGTCCCCTGGTGCTTTCTTT; CDR3aa: CASSRSPGAFF
v_gene: TRBV7-6; d_gene: .; j_gene: TRBJ2-1; abundance: .; CDR3nt: TGTGCCAGCAGCGCGGAGACGACCTCCTACAATGAGCAGTTCTTC; CDR3aa: CASSAETTSYNEQFF
v_gene: TRBV10-3; d_gene: TRBD1; j_gene: TRBJ1-5; abundance: .; CDR3nt: TGTGCCATCAGTGCCGGGACAGGGGAGAATCAGCCCCAGCATTTT; CDR3aa: CAISAGTGENQPQHF
v_gene: TRBV7-9; d_gene: .; j_gene: TRBJ2-2; abundance: .; CDR3nt: TGTGCCAGCAGCCCCGCCACCGGGGAGCTGTTTTTT; CDR3aa: CASSPATGELFF
v_gene: TRBV29-1; d_gene: .; j_gene: TRBJ2-3; abundance: .; CDR3nt: TGCAGCGTTTCCGGGACAATAATGAAGGACACAGATACGCAGTATTTT; CDR3aa: CSVSGTIMKDTDTQYF
v_gene: TRBV14; d_gene: TRBD2; j_gene: TRBJ2-3; abundance: .; CDR3nt: TGTGCCAGCAGCCGCAACCTCCGCGGGGGGGTCACAGATACGCAGTATTTT; CDR3aa: CASSRNLRGGVTDTQYF